The next 18 T cell receptor beta chains were all read from a single sample in a study of PD-1 blockade in classical Hodgkin lymphoma. Time point described: cycle 4 day 1 (C4D1), after 6 weeks of nivolumab. Every patient experienced relapse after autologous stem cell transplantation, and brentuximab vedotin exposure varied. Sequenced by immunoSEQ multiplex PCR; TCRdb stores in-frame clones only, minus some. Of some 93,000 clones listed, over 80% are singletons. The sample in question was peripheral blood mononuclear cells (PBMCs), obtained before the fourth cycle of nivolumab. The receptor set was obtained from a human donor with classical Hodgkin lymphoma.

This clone was found once. The chain carries TRBV5-5 and TRBJ2-1, with D perhaps TRBD1 or TRBD2 (5 bases each). V dropped 6 bases and J dropped 6 bases, with 22 bases sitting between them. Germline values: CDR1 SGHKS, CDR2 YYEKEE (reference sequence). The CDR3 is 16 amino acids. CDR3: CASNTEPFWGPNEQFF. The CDR3 DNA reads as TGTGCCAGCAATACCGAACCGTTTTGGGGACCCAATGAGCAGTTCTTC.

The gene calls are TRBV19 and TRBJ1-2, with TRBD1 identical over 9 bases. The junction had 2 bases not matched to a gene; V was cut back by 6 bases and J by 0 bases. Per germline, CDR1 LNHDA and CDR2 SQIVND (reference sequence). The CDR3 is 14 amino acids. The CDR3 is CASRRQGANYGYTF. CDR3 bases: TGTGCCAGTAGGAGACAGGGGGCTAACTATGGCTACACCTTC.

The chain is built from TRBV5-8 and TRBJ2-7; D perhaps matches TRBD2 (5 bases). Per the germline V gene, CDR1 is SGHTS and CDR2 is YDEGEE. With 0 bases removed from V and 4 bases from J, the gap between germline ends came to 20 bases. The CDR3 has 17 amino acids. In DNA form, the CDR3 reads TGTGCCAGCAGCTTGGGTACCGTCTCGGGGTTACCATACGAGCAGTACTTC. Translation gives CASSLGTVSGLPYEQYF.

This clone was seen a single time. V is TRBV25-1 and J is TRBJ1-5; 10 nucleotides match TRBD1. Germline V gene sequence: CDR1 MGHDK, CDR2 SYGVNS. This CDR3 is 14 amino acids long. With V trimmed by 1 base and J by 6 bases, 0 bases remained unmatched. The CDR3 DNA sequence: TGTGCCAGCAGTGAATGGGACAGGGGTCAGCCCCAGCATTTT. It specifies CASSEWDRGQPQHF.

V and J are TRBV6-6 and TRBJ2-4, with D possibly TRBD2 on 6 matching bases. Germline CDR1 reads MNHNY; CDR2 reads SVGAGI (reference sequence). The V end lost 4 bases, the J end lost 8 bases, and 18 bases lay between the germline ends. The CDR3 length is 15 residues. CDR3 nucleotides: TGTGCCAGCAGTTCCAATTGGAGGGCCGGGGACATTCAGTACTTC. Translating it yields CASSSNWRAGDIQYF.

This chain links TRBV30 with TRBJ1-3; D call uncertain. Trimming removed 0 bases at V and 6 bases at J, with 6 bases between. This CDR3 comprises 12 residues. Germline V gene sequence: CDR1 GTSNPN, CDR2 SVGIG (reference sequence). The CDR3 sequence is CAWSVVENTIYF. CDR3 sequence (DNA): TGTGCCTGGAGTGTCGTCGAAAACACCATATATTTT.

The CDR3, as DNA: TGTGCCAGCAGCGCGGGAGATAGCACAGATACGCAGTATTTT. This gives the protein CASSAGDSTDTQYF. The chain uses TRBV9 and TRBJ2-3; tentative D call: TRBD2 (6 bases). CDR1 is SGDLS, CDR2 YYNGEE, per germline. V was shortened by 3 bases and J by 0 bases, with 8 bases between the two germline ends. The CDR3 sequence is 14 residues long. Full variable domain (outside the CDR3, taken from reference TRBV9 and TRBJ2-3): DSGVTQTPKHLITATGQRVTLRCSPRSGDLSVYWYQQSLDQGLQFLIQYYNGEERAKGNILERFSAQQFPDLHSELNLSSLELGDSALYFCASSAGDSTDTQYFGPGTRLTVL.

This chain connects TRBV7-9 to TRBJ1-1, with 7 bases identical to TRBD1. The V and J ends lost 6 bases and 2 bases, in that order; junction bases with no gene match: 12. CDR3 length: 16 residues. Germline V CDR1 and CDR2: SEHNR, FQNEAQ (reference sequence). The CDR3 nucleotides are TGTGCCAGCAGTACGACCGGGACAGTATATAACACTGAAGCTTTCTTT. This gives the protein CASSTTGTVYNTEAFF. The full variable domain, with the rest looked up from reference TRBV7-9 and TRBJ1-1, is DTGVSQNPRHKITKRGQNVTFRCDPISEHNRLYWYRQTLGQGPEFLTYFQNEAQLEKSRLLSDRFSAERPKGSFSTLEIQRTEQGDSAMYLCASSTTGTVYNTEAFFGQGTRLTVV.

The rearrangement joins TRBV9 to TRBJ2-5; D is uncertain. The CDR3 covers 13 residues. Germline CDR1 SGDLS, CDR2 YYNGEE. The V end was cut by 0 bases, the J end by 1 base, with 4 bases between. The CDR3 loop reads CASSVGTQETQYF. The DNA for the CDR3 is TGTGCCAGCAGCGTAGGGACCCAAGAGACCCAGTACTTC. The complete variable domain, with remaining parts taken from reference TRBV9 and TRBJ2-5, reads DSGVTQTPKHLITATGQRVTLRCSPRSGDLSVYWYQQSLDQGLQFLIQYYNGEERAKGNILERFSAQQFPDLHSELNLSSLELGDSALYFCASSVGTQETQYFGPGTRLLVL.

The rearrangement joins TRBV5-1 to TRBJ2-5; D possibly matches TRBD1 or TRBD2 (5 bases each). The CDR3 is 14 residues long. The germline gives CDR1 SGHRS, CDR2 YFSETQ. The germline V and J ends were trimmed by 1 base and 5 bases, with 12 bases remaining between them. The CDR3 loop is CASSLLGAGETQYF. Written as DNA, the CDR3 is TGCGCCAGCAGCTTGCTAGGGGCGGGCGAGACCCAGTACTTC.

This clone was seen just once. The V gene is TRBV15, the J gene TRBJ2-7; 10 bases match TRBD1. With 3 bases clipped from V and 6 bases from J, the junction kept 8 bases outside the gene matches. From germline, CDR1 is LNHNV and CDR2 YYDKDF (reference sequence). The CDR3 extends over 15 amino acids. CDR3 loop: CATSRTGTGASEQYF. The CDR3 DNA sequence: TGTGCCACCAGCAGGACCGGGACAGGGGCTTCCGAGCAGTACTTC.

The J gene is TRBJ1-2, the V gene TRBV10-3, with D maybe TRBD1 (6 bases). V lost 6 bases, J lost 2 bases, and 19 bases lay in between. The CDR3 is made up of 16 amino acids. Germline V CDR1 and CDR2: ENHRY, SYGVKD. CDR3 region: CAISTYDGGGNYGYTF. Written as DNA, the CDR3 is TGTGCCATCAGCACCTACGACGGGGGCGGCAACTATGGCTACACCTTC.

This chain links TRBV9 with TRBJ2-7; the match to TRBD2 covers 9 bases. Germline CDR1 SGDLS, CDR2 YYNGEE. The CDR3 contains 15 residues. With 2 bases clipped from V and 3 bases from J, the junction kept 6 bases outside the gene matches. CDR3 loop: CASSVAGTSSYEQYF. For the CDR3, the DNA is TGTGCCAGCAGCGTCGCCGGGACTAGCAGCTACGAGCAGTACTTC.

This rearrangement joins TRBV10-3 to TRBJ1-6; no clear D. CDR3 size: 13 residues. Germline loops: CDR1 ENHRY, CDR2 SYGVKD. Trimming shortened V by 4 bases and J by 8 bases, and 9 bases separated the two germline ends. The CDR3 protein is CAISGSLDSPLHF. DNA for the CDR3: TGTGCCATCAGTGGCAGCCTAGATTCACCCCTCCACTTT.

The chain links TRBV7-8 to TRBJ2-5, with D possibly TRBD2 on 6 matching bases. Germline V gene sequence: CDR1 SGHVS, CDR2 FQNEAQ. The CDR3 totals 14 residues. V was trimmed by 3 bases and J by 11 bases, leaving 19 bases between them. The CDR3 DNA reads as TGTGCCAGCAGCTTTGTGGGTACTACGGGGGAGCAGTACTTC. As protein: CASSFVGTTGEQYF.

This clone has a handful of counts. The chain recombines TRBV19 with TRBJ2-2; 9 nucleotides agree with TRBD2. V lost 10 bases, J lost 5 bases, and 11 bases stayed unmatched. Per the germline V gene, CDR1 is LNHDA and CDR2 is SQIVND (reference sequence). This CDR3 spans 15 amino acids. This CDR3 is CATNAKTSGTGELFF. CDR3 sequence (DNA): TGTGCCACCAACGCCAAGACTAGCGGTACCGGGGAGCTGTTTTTT.

The CDR3 coding sequence is TGTGCCAGCAGCTTGACTAGCGTTGGGTCCTACGAGCAGTACTTC. As protein: CASSLTSVGSYEQYF. This rearrangement joins TRBV7-2 to TRBJ2-7; TRBD2 agrees at 8 bases. The trim removed 3 bases at V and 1 base at J, leaving 5 bases unmatched. There are 15 residues in the CDR3. The germline V gene encodes CDR1 SGHTA and CDR2 FQGNSA.

The gene calls are TRBV5-1 and TRBJ2-3; D unresolved. The V and J ends lost 0 bases and 0 bases respectively, with 11 bases between them. This CDR3 contains 16 residues. Germline V CDR1 and CDR2: SGHRS, YFSETQ. The chain's CDR3 is CASSLGGGGSTDTQYF. The CDR3 nucleotides read TGCGCCAGCAGCTTGGGGGGTGGCGGAAGCACAGATACGCAGTATTTT.